Below, 11 T cell receptor beta chains from the same sample are listed, as sequenced in a study of shared T cell receptors in the human thymus. The repertoire was sequenced with immunoSEQ multiplex PCR; TCRdb's copy has only in-frame clones and lacks some. The sample contains approximately 660,000 clones, roughly 90% of which appear only once. The same sample was also studied in work on human thymus T cells.

The sample consisted of thymocytes. Every receptor here comes from a boy in the first two years of life with a congenital heart defect.

The J gene is TRBJ2-1, the V gene TRBV19, with 14 bases that match TRBD2. Germline lookup yields CDR1 LNHDA and CDR2 SQIVND (reference sequence). The CDR3 is 20 residues long. Trimming removed 1 base from V and 0 bases from J; junction bases left unmatched: 8. CDR3 sequence (DNA): TGTGCCAGTAGTATAGGCCCACTAGGGACTAGCGGGAGCTCCTACAATGAGCAGTTCTTC. The encoded protein is CASSIGPLGTSGSSYNEQFF. Together with reference TRBV19 and TRBJ2-1, the CDR3 gives the full variable domain: DGGITQSPKYLFRKEGQNVTLSCEQNLNHDAMYWYRQDPGQGLRLIYYSQIVNDFQKGDIAEGYSVSREKKESFPLTVTSAQKNPTAFYLCASSIGPLGTSGSSYNEQFFGPGTRLTVL.

The chain couples TRBV20-1 to TRBJ1-2; no definite D call. Germline V gene data show CDR1 as DFQATT and CDR2 as SNEGSKA (reference sequence). Trimming took 0 bases from V and 12 from J, leaving 8 bases between them. This CDR3 is built from 10 residues. CDR3 region: CSARDRFHTF. The CDR3 nucleotides are TGCAGTGCTAGAGACAGATTTCACACCTTC.

CDR3 DNA sequence: TGTGCCAGCAGCTACCGGGACAGTAAAAACATTCAGTACTTC. It codes for CASSYRDSKNIQYF. The chain recombines TRBV5-8 with TRBJ2-4, with 7 bases matching TRBD1. CDR3 size: 14 residues. V gave up 3 bases and J gave up 4 bases; unmatched junction bases: 4. The germline V gene encodes CDR1 SGHTS and CDR2 YDEGEE.

About this clone: Other DNA sequences from this sample encode an identical CDR3 as well. This chain joins TRBV2 and TRBJ2-7; 7 nucleotides align to TRBD1. J gave up 2 bases and V 6 bases, and 7 bases lay outside the gene matches. The CDR3 runs to 14 residues. CDR1 is SNHLY, CDR2 FYNNEI, per germline. CDR3 nucleotide sequence: TGTGCCAGCAGCCCCCGGGACAGAGCCTACGAGCAGTACTTC. It translates to CASSPRDRAYEQYF.

This chain uses TRBV4-3 with TRBJ2-6, with TRBD2 as a possible D gene (7 bases). The CDR3 runs to 18 residues. CDR1 and CDR2 from the germline V gene are LGHNA and YSLEER. Trimming stripped 1 base from V and 0 bases from J, with 13 bases between. CDR3 in amino acids: CASSQVSGDNSGANVLTF. The CDR3, as DNA: TGCGCCAGCAGCCAAGTAAGCGGGGACAACTCTGGGGCCAACGTCCTGACTTTC.

The chain couples TRBV29-1 to TRBJ1-2; D uncertain. V shed 4 bases and J shed 0 bases, with 12 bases lying between them. Per germline, CDR1 SQVTM and CDR2 ANQGSEA. This CDR3 contains 14 residues. The CDR3 protein is CSVVGRQSNYGYTF. In DNA, the CDR3 is TGCAGCGTTGTCGGCAGGCAGTCTAACTATGGCTACACCTTC.

This rearrangement joins TRBV6-1 to TRBJ1-2; D ambiguous. The CDR3 is made up of 11 amino acids. The germline CDR1 and CDR2 sequences are MNHNS and SASEGT. V lost 5 bases and J lost 3, with 4 bases in between. The CDR3 spells CASSSDYGYTF. The CDR3 coding sequence is TGTGCCAGCAGTTCGGACTATGGCTACACCTTC.

This clone was seen just once. The chain combines TRBV7-2 with TRBJ2-4; weak D call: TRBD1 (5 bases). Germline V gene sequence: CDR1 SGHTA, CDR2 FQGNSA. V was trimmed by 4 bases and J by 0 bases, leaving 13 bases between them. This CDR3 has 16 amino acids. The DNA of the CDR3 is TGTGCCAGCAGCTCCCCTGGGGCCCTAGCCAAAAACATTCAGTACTTC. This gives the protein CASSSPGALAKNIQYF.

This sequence joins TRBV28 and TRBJ2-7; perhaps TRBD2 as D (6 bases). The CDR3 loop spans 17 amino acids. CDR1 MDHEN and CDR2 SYDVKM come from the germline V gene. Between the trimmed V and J ends, which lost 2 bases and 2 bases, there was a span of 19 bases. This CDR3 is CASSLGSRLATTYEQYF. The CDR3 DNA is TGTGCCAGCAGTTTAGGGTCGAGGCTAGCGACAACCTACGAGCAGTACTTC.

The V call is TRBV4-2, the J call TRBJ2-7; 14 positions agree with TRBD2. The CDR3 runs 22 residues. The junction had 16 bases not matched to a gene; V was cut back by 0 bases and J by 0 bases. Germline V gene sequence: CDR1 LGHNA, CDR2 YNFKEQ. CDR3 nucleotide sequence: TGTGCCAGCAGCCAAGATTTCCGGGGGGGACTAGCGGGAGTACGTAGCTCCTACGAGCAGTACTTC. Its translation: CASSQDFRGGLAGVRSSYEQYF.

This chain joins TRBV29-1 and TRBJ2-1; 9 bases are a match to TRBD2. Trimming cost V 5 bases and J 1 base; bases outside gene matches: 12. Germline CDR1 reads SQVTM; CDR2 reads ANQGSEA. The CDR3 totals 17 residues. CDR3 DNA: TGCAGCGTTTCAAGGAATAGACTAGCGGAATCCTACAATGAGCAGTTCTTC. Translation gives CSVSRNRLAESYNEQFF.